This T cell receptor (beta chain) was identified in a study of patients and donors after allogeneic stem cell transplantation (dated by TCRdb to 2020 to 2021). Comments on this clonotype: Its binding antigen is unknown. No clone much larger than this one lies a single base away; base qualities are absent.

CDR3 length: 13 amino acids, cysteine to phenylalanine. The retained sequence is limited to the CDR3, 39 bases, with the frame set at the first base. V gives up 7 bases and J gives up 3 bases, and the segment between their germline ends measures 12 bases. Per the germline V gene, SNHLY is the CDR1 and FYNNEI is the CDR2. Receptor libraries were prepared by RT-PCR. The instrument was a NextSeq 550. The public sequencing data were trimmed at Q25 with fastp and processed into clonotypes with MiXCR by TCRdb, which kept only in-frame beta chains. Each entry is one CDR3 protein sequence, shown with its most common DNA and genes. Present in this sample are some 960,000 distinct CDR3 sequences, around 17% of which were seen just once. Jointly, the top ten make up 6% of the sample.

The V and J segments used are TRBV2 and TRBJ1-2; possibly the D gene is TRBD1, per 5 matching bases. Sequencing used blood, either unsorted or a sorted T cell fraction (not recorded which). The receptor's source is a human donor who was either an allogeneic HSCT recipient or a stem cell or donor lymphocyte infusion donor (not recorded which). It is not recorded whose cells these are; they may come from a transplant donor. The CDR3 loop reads CASNPGGDYGYTF. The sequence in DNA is TGTGCCAGCAACCCTGGGGGAGACTATGGCTACACCTTC.